The clone carrying this TCR beta chain was detected only once. What it recognizes is unknown. There was relapse after autologous stem cell transplantation in every patient, and there was variation in brentuximab vedotin exposure. V lost 3 bases to trimming and J lost 7 bases, with 10 bases between them. The CDR3 has 13 amino acids. CDR1 is MGHDK and CDR2 is SYGVNS in the germline V gene. This entry belongs to a study of PD-1 blockade in classical Hodgkin lymphoma. Measured with immunoSEQ multiplex PCR; TCRdb has only the in-frame clones, and not every one. The sample includes 10,000 to 15,000 clones, more than 90% of them seen just once. Study-wide results and limits: Undefined causes, possibly disease activity or prior therapy, underlie the repertoire differences. TCR diversity rose significantly by C4D1 in CD4+ but not CD8+ cells. Baseline TCR diversity was reportedly lower in newly diagnosed patients than healthy donors.

Sequenced here: peripheral blood mononuclear cells (PBMCs), sampled at baseline. The chain uses TRBV25-1 and TRBJ2-1, with D tentatively TRBD1 or TRBD2 (5 bases each). This receptor was taken from a human donor with classical Hodgkin lymphoma. DNA for the CDR3: TGTGCCAGCAGTGAGTGGGACGGGAATGAGCAGTTCTTC. As protein: CASSEWDGNEQFF.